The TCR beta chain described here comes from a study of blood T cells in healthy people across ages. There are a few counts of this clonotype. A second roughly 7 to 12 cycle PCR used barcoded and J-beta primers. MiXCR, run by TCRdb on the 5' RACE reads, gives a single entry per CDR3 protein. The sample lists 650,000 to 1,000,000 distinct CDR3 sequences; 35% to 40% were seen once. Trimming pared 1 base from V and 1 base from J, leaving 5 bases between. The germline gives CDR1 MGHDK, CDR2 SYGVNS. This CDR3 is built from 15 residues. This sequence originates from a man aged 18 to 29 in good health. Sequenced sample: blood. This chain uses TRBV25-1 with TRBJ2-6; D gene unclear. CDR3 nucleotide sequence: TGTGCCAGCAGTGAATGGGGATCTGGGGCCAACGTCCTGACTTTC. Translation: CASSEWGSGANVLTF. Supplemented by reference TRBV25-1 and TRBJ2-6, the full variable domain reads EADIYQTPRYLVIGTGKKITLECSQTMGHDKMYWYQQDPGMELHLIHYSYGVNSTEKGDLSSESTVSRIRTEHFPLTLESARPSHTSQYLCASSEWGSGANVLTFGAGSRLTVL.